One and the same sample provided the 26 T cell receptor beta chains below, sequenced in a study of CD8+ T cells in alopecia areata. RNA, once extracted, was reverse transcribed into cDNA for use as the sequencing template. Clones were sequenced by immunoSEQ multiplex PCR, and TCRdb holds only the in-frame ones, with some missing. The table records over 120,000 clones, around 60% of them present only once. This specimen was CD4+ T cells sorted from blood, taken at week 0. The receptors here all came from a human donor with alopecia areata.

The V gene is TRBV25-1, the J gene TRBJ2-1, with TRBD2 matching over 10 bases. Germline values: CDR1 MGHDK, CDR2 SYGVNS. The ends lost 5 bases at V and 6 bases at J; junction bases unmatched: 7. The CDR3 covers 15 residues. CDR3 region: CASSLLAGTSNEQFF. The CDR3 coding sequence is TGTGCCAGCAGTCTACTAGCGGGGACTTCCAATGAGCAGTTCTTC.

Only a few counts were recorded for this clone. The chain uses TRBV7-2 and TRBJ2-3; 7 nucleotides align to TRBD1. The V and J ends lost 6 bases and 6 bases, in that order; junction bases with no gene match: 12. CDR1 and CDR2 (germline): SGHTA, FQGNSA. The CDR3 runs to 15 residues. This CDR3 is CASSPLQGLGDTQYF. In nucleotides, the CDR3 is TGTGCCAGCAGTCCCCTACAGGGGTTGGGGGATACGCAGTATTTT.

This chain joins TRBV7-9 and TRBJ2-6; tentative D call: TRBD1 (6 bases). V lost 5 bases, J lost 2 bases, and 13 bases lay in between. Germline values: CDR1 SEHNR, CDR2 FQNEAQ (reference sequence). CDR3 length equals 16 residues. CDR3 residues: CASSPTGTTGANVLTF. CDR3 nucleotide sequence: TGTGCCAGCAGCCCAACCGGGACAACTGGGGCCAACGTCCTGACTTTC. Using reference TRBV7-9 and TRBJ2-6 for the parts outside the CDR3, the full variable domain is DTGVSQNPRHKITKRGQNVTFRCDPISEHNRLYWYRQTLGQGPEFLTYFQNEAQLEKSRLLSDRFSAERPKGSFSTLEIQRTEQGDSAMYLCASSPTGTTGANVLTFGAGSRLTVL.

This sequence joins TRBV5-4 and TRBJ1-6, with 8 bases fitting TRBD1. The CDR3 is made up of 14 amino acids. The germline V gene encodes CDR1 SGHNT and CDR2 YYREEE (reference sequence). V shed 4 bases, J shed 6 bases, and the junction held 3 bases outside the gene matches. The CDR3 bases are TGTGCCAGCAGCCCAGGACAGGGTAATTCACCCCTCCACTTT. Encoded protein: CASSPGQGNSPLHF.

The table lists this clone with a few counts. The CDR3 DNA is TGTGCCAGCAGCGCTCGAGGGACTAGCGGGGGGACCTCCTACAATGAGCAGTTCTTC. Residues: CASSARGTSGGTSYNEQFF. V is TRBV9 and J is TRBJ2-1; 15 positions agree with TRBD2. CDR3 length: 19 amino acids. The J segment lost 0 bases and the V segment lost 3 bases, leaving 7 bases of the junction unmatched. Germline CDR1 and CDR2: SGDLS and YYNGEE.

The chain has TRBV5-1 and TRBJ2-7; D might be TRBD1 (7 bases). The CDR3 is 15 residues long. V was trimmed by 4 bases and J by 2 bases, leaving 16 bases between them. Germline loops: CDR1 SGHRS, CDR2 YFSETQ. CDR3: CASSPGDRKAYEQYF. The CDR3 DNA follows: TGCGCCAGCAGCCCGGGGGACAGAAAAGCCTACGAGCAGTACTTC. Complete variable domain (other parts from reference TRBV5-1 and TRBJ2-7): KAGVTQTPRYLIKTRGQQVTLSCSPISGHRSVSWYQQTPGQGLQFLFEYFSETQRNKGNFPGRFSGRQFSNSRSEMNVSTLELGDSALYLCASSPGDRKAYEQYFGPGTRLTVT.

The chain carries TRBV28 and TRBJ2-7, with D uncertain. Per germline, CDR1 MDHEN and CDR2 SYDVKM. V lost 5 bases to trimming and J lost 5 bases, with 10 bases between them. The CDR3 has 12 amino acids. CDR3 loop: CASSPARDEQYF. In DNA, the CDR3 is TGTGCCAGCAGTCCGGCCCGGGACGAGCAGTACTTC.

This clone turned up a few times. The chain is built from TRBV23-1 and TRBJ1-4, with 10 bases matching TRBD1. TRBV23-1 is labeled an ORF, and its function is uncertain. J was trimmed by 5 bases and V by 4 bases; bases with no gene match: 4. The length of the CDR3 is 15 residues. CDR3 protein: CASSPRQGANEKLFF. For the CDR3, the DNA is TGCGCCAGCAGTCCCAGACAGGGGGCAAATGAAAAACTGTTTTTT.

CDR3 residues: CASSPDGDFGYEQYF. The DNA for the CDR3 is TGTGCCAGCAGCCCGGACGGCGATTTTGGCTACGAGCAGTACTTC. The rearrangement joins TRBV5-6 to TRBJ2-7; D is unclear. The germline V and J ends were trimmed by 4 bases and 3 bases, with 17 bases remaining between them. This CDR3 has 15 amino acids. The germline gives CDR1 SGHDT, CDR2 YYEEEE.

This clone has a handful of counts. The chain carries TRBV6-1 and TRBJ1-2; tentatively, D is TRBD1 (5 bases). Germline CDR1 and CDR2: MNHNS and SASEGT. CDR3 length: 15 amino acids. V gave up 0 bases and J gave up 5 bases, with 13 bases separating them. The CDR3 bases are TGTGCCAGCAGTGAAGCGCTTCTGGGGGGGTATGGCTACACCTTC. Its protein product is CASSEALLGGYGYTF.

The J gene is TRBJ2-6, the V gene TRBV30; either TRBD1 or TRBD2 may fit D (5 bases each). This CDR3 contains 14 residues. V dropped 4 bases and J dropped 2 bases, with 9 bases sitting between them. The germline CDR1 and CDR2 sequences are GTSNPN and SVGIG (reference sequence). CDR3 sequence reads: CAWKGDAGANVLTF. CDR3 in DNA: TGTGCCTGGAAAGGGGACGCTGGGGCCAACGTCCTGACTTTC. Complete variable domain (other parts from reference TRBV30 and TRBJ2-6): SQTIHQWPATLVQPVGSPLSLECTVEGTSNPNLYWYRQAAGRGLQLLFYSVGIGQISSEVPQNLSASRPQDRQFILSSKKLLLSDSGFYLCAWKGDAGANVLTFGAGSRLTVL.

This sequence joins TRBV6-1 and TRBJ2-7, with TRBD2 matching 8 bases. CDR3 length equals 15 residues. V shed 6 bases, J shed 2 bases, and the junction held 9 bases outside the gene matches. In germline, CDR1 is MNHNS, CDR2 SASEGT. Here the CDR3 DNA reads TGTGCCAGCAGCTACGGGACTAGTTGGCCCTACGAGCAGTACTTC. Amino acids: CASSYGTSWPYEQYF.

A few counts support this clone. This chain uses TRBV18 with TRBJ1-1; D is undetermined. There are 16 residues in the CDR3. Trimming shortened V by 6 bases and J by 0 bases, and 17 bases separated the two germline ends. Germline-derived CDR1 and CDR2 are KGHSH and LQKENI. DNA of the CDR3: TGTGCCAGCTCCCGGTTGAGTGGGTCCATGAACACTGAAGCTTTCTTT. It translates to CASSRLSGSMNTEAFF.

The chain employs TRBV29-1 and TRBJ2-5; D perhaps matches TRBD2 (6 bases). V was clipped by 4 bases and J by 4 bases, with 13 bases between them. The germline V gene has CDR1 SQVTM and CDR2 ANQGSEA. This CDR3 region has 13 residues. CDR3 residues: CSVVRGGGETQYF. Here the CDR3 DNA reads TGCAGCGTTGTCCGTGGGGGAGGAGAGACCCAGTACTTC.

Points on this clone: One junction end does not reproduce the germline sequence, and a read error may be involved. J is TRBJ1-5 and V is TRBV2; D unresolved. The germline gives CDR1 SNHLY, CDR2 FYNNEI. The CDR3 spans 15 residues. CDR3 DNA sequence: TGTGCCAGCAGTGAAGGGTCACTTAGCAATCAGCCCCAGCACTTT. Residues: CASSEGSLSNQPQHF.

The V gene is TRBV29-1, the J gene TRBJ1-2; 9 positions agree with TRBD1. CDR3 length equals 13 residues. Germline assignment: CDR1 SQVTM and CDR2 ANQGSEA. V lost 6 bases and J lost 7; bases outside the gene matches: 9. The CDR3 is CSVSVQGAIGYTF. CDR3 DNA sequence: TGCAGCGTCTCTGTACAGGGGGCGATTGGCTACACCTTC. The whole variable domain, remainder taken from reference TRBV29-1 and TRBJ1-2, is SAVISQKPSRDICQRGTSLTIQCQVDSQVTMMFWYRQQPGQSLTLIATANQGSEATYESGFVIDKFPISRPNLTFSTLTVSNMSPEDSSIYLCSVSVQGAIGYTFGSGTRLTVV.

This rearrangement joins TRBV5-6 to TRBJ2-1; D is possibly TRBD1 (5 bases). CDR3 length equals 14 residues. CDR1 is SGHDT, CDR2 YYEEEE, per germline. V lost 3 bases and J lost 6, with 13 bases in between. The CDR3 loop is CASSWWKTGNEQFF. The CDR3 region has the DNA TGTGCCAGCAGCTGGTGGAAAACAGGCAATGAGCAGTTCTTC.

The V gene is TRBV9, the J gene TRBJ2-5; unclear D gene. Germline CDR1 and CDR2: SGDLS and YYNGEE. With 3 bases removed from V and 4 bases from J, the gap between germline ends came to 4 bases. This CDR3 has 11 residues. The CDR3 loop is CASSEGETQYF. CDR3 sequence (DNA): TGTGCCAGCAGCGAGGGAGAGACCCAGTACTTC. Variable domain in full (rest from reference TRBV9 and TRBJ2-5): DSGVTQTPKHLITATGQRVTLRCSPRSGDLSVYWYQQSLDQGLQFLIQYYNGEERAKGNILERFSAQQFPDLHSELNLSSLELGDSALYFCASSEGETQYFGPGTRLLVL.

The genes are TRBV4-3 and TRBJ2-5; 9 nucleotides align to TRBD1. CDR3 length: 15 residues. CDR1 is LGHNA and CDR2 is YSLEER in the germline V gene. With V trimmed by 1 base and J by 5 bases, 5 bases remained unmatched. The CDR3 sequence is CASSQGGTGSETQYF. The DNA of the CDR3 is TGCGCCAGCAGCCAAGGGGGGACAGGGTCTGAGACCCAGTACTTC.

This clone has a handful of counts. This chain joins TRBV29-1 and TRBJ2-7; D is perhaps TRBD1 (6 bases). CDR1 is SQVTM, CDR2 ANQGSEA, per germline. The CDR3 has 13 amino acids. The V and J ends lost 4 bases and 6 bases respectively, with 16 bases between them. The CDR3 DNA sequence: TGCAGCGTTGCAACAGGGTGGACCTCCGAGCAGTACTTC. Translating gives CSVATGWTSEQYF.

The J gene is TRBJ2-6, the V gene TRBV4-3, with D maybe TRBD1 (5 bases). The V end lost 0 bases, the J end lost 2 bases, and 11 bases lay between the germline ends. This CDR3 has 17 amino acids. Germline V gene sequence: CDR1 LGHNA, CDR2 YSLEER. CDR3 residues: CASSQDLQGTGANVLTF. The CDR3 DNA is TGCGCCAGCAGCCAAGATTTGCAGGGAACTGGGGCCAACGTCCTGACTTTC.

This CDR3 reads CAWSVLETSSYNSPLHF. The CDR3 region has the DNA TGTGCCTGGAGTGTACTAGAGACGAGCTCCTATAATTCACCCCTCCACTTT. The V gene is TRBV30, the J gene TRBJ1-6; D unclear. Germline CDR1 reads GTSNPN; CDR2 reads SVGIG (reference sequence). V was cut by 0 bases and J by 0 bases, with 12 bases left in between. This CDR3 is built from 17 residues.

The rearrangement links TRBV30 to TRBJ1-3; D not certain. Trimming took 0 bases from V and 4 from J, leaving 4 bases between them. The V gene's germline CDR1 is GTSNPN and CDR2 SVGIG (reference sequence). The CDR3 sequence is 12 residues long. This CDR3 is CAWSVSGNTIYF. The CDR3 DNA reads TGTGCCTGGAGTGTATCCGGAAACACCATATATTTT.

The V gene is TRBV18, the J gene TRBJ1-5; 8 bases are shared with TRBD1. Per the germline V gene, CDR1 is KGHSH and CDR2 is LQKENI. The V segment lost 5 bases and the J segment 6 bases; nucleotides outside the gene matches: 9. This CDR3 has 15 residues. The CDR3 sequence is CASSSGQGVSQPQHF. The DNA for the CDR3 is TGTGCCAGCTCATCAGGACAGGGTGTGAGTCAGCCCCAGCATTTT. The whole variable domain, remainder taken from reference TRBV18 and TRBJ1-5, is NAGVMQNPRHLVRRRGQEARLRCSPMKGHSHVYWYRQLPEEGLKFMVYLQKENIIDESGMPKERFSAEFPKEGPSILRIQQVVRGDSAAYFCASSSGQGVSQPQHFGDGTRLSIL.

CDR3 in DNA: TGCGCCAGCAGCGAGGGACAGGGGGCCTGGCAGCCCCAGCATTTT. Residues: CASSEGQGAWQPQHF. This chain joins TRBV5-1 and TRBJ1-5, with 12 bases aligning to TRBD1. V lost 4 bases and J lost 7; bases outside the gene matches: 6. The germline CDR1 and CDR2 sequences are SGHRS and YFSETQ. The CDR3 runs to 15 residues.

V usage is TRBV29-1 and J usage is TRBJ1-6; D is uncertain. V gave up 4 bases and J gave up 8 bases, with 12 bases separating them. CDR1 is SQVTM, CDR2 ANQGSEA, per germline. The CDR3 is 13 residues long. The CDR3 region has the DNA TGCAGCGTTGGCCTGGGGAGGGATTCACCCCTCCACTTT. It specifies CSVGLGRDSPLHF. The variable domain in full, completed from reference TRBV29-1 and TRBJ1-6, reads SAVISQKPSRDICQRGTSLTIQCQVDSQVTMMFWYRQQPGQSLTLIATANQGSEATYESGFVIDKFPISRPNLTFSTLTVSNMSPEDSSIYLCSVGLGRDSPLHFGNGTRLTVT.